Listed below are T cell receptor beta chains from one sample, sequenced in a study of PD-L1 blockade in urothelial cancer. The data were produced by immunoSEQ multiplex PCR, yet TCRdb's version contains in-frame clones alone and is incomplete. In the table there are about 100,000 clones, under 85% of which are singletons. The sample here was PBMCs, taken around atezolizumab (anti-PD-L1) treatment. These receptors all come from a man aged 50 to 60 with urothelial cancer. Each CDR3 is given with its conserved first and last residue. A D gene is named only where the DNA matches it firmly. Some rows have no size entry. The others give once, few or many, or a class for an expanded clone.

V: TRBV18
size: .
J: TRBJ1-4
D: TRBD1
length: 13
DNA: TGTGCCTCCGGACCTGGGGACCGGGACAGGGTGTTTTTT
CDR3: CASGPGDRDRVFF

V: TRBV4-2
size: .
J: TRBJ2-1
D: .
length: 12
DNA: TGTGCCAGCAGTGTTGACGGGAATGAGCAGTTCTTC
CDR3: CASSVDGNEQFF

V: TRBV10-2
size: .
J: TRBJ1-5
D: .
length: 13
DNA: TGCGCCAGCACCCTCTCGACGGGGCAGCCCCAGCATTTT
CDR3: CASTLSTGQPQHF

V: TRBV5-5
size: .
J: TRBJ1-2
D: .
length: 13
DNA: TGTGCCAGCAGTTGGGGCACCCCGCAGGGCTACACCTTC
CDR3: CASSWGTPQGYTF

V: TRBV25-1
size: .
J: TRBJ2-5
D: TRBD2
length: 15
DNA: TGTGCCAGCAACCCTCTTTTGGGAGGGCAAGAGACCCAGTACTTC
CDR3: CASNPLLGGQETQYF

V: TRBV5-1
size: .
J: TRBJ2-5
D: .
length: 13
DNA: TGCGCCAGCAGCGGCGGGTTACAAGAGACCCAGTACTTC
CDR3: CASSGGLQETQYF

V: TRBV19
size: .
J: TRBJ1-2
D: .
length: 14
DNA: TGTGCCAGTAGTATATTGTCAGCTAACTATGGCTACACCTTC
CDR3: CASSILSANYGYTF

V: TRBV27
size: .
J: TRBJ2-7
D: .
length: 14
DNA: TGTGCCAGCAGTTCGCTAGACAGTACCTACGAGCAGTACTTC
CDR3: CASSSLDSTYEQYF

V: TRBV28
size: .
J: TRBJ2-7
D: TRBD2
length: 14
DNA: TGTGCCAGCAGCCTGACTAGCGGATACTACGAGCAGTACTTC
CDR3: CASSLTSGYYEQYF

V: TRBV4-2
size: .
J: TRBJ2-3
D: TRBD1
length: 16
DNA: TGTGCCAGCAGCCAATACGGACAGGGGGGCACAGATACGCAGTATTTT
CDR3: CASSQYGQGGTDTQYF

V: TRBV7-8
size: .
J: TRBJ2-1
D: .
length: 14
DNA: TGTGCCAGCAGCTTAGCGCAGGGTAGTTCGGAGCAGTTCTTC
CDR3: CASSLAQGSSEQFF

V: TRBV20-1
size: .
J: TRBJ1-1
D: .
length: 11
DNA: TGCAGTGTTTTGAGGCCCACTGAAGCTTTCTTT
CDR3: CSVLRPTEAFF

V: TRBV28
size: .
J: TRBJ2-3
D: TRBD2
length: 12
DNA: TGTGCCAGCAGCACTAGCGGGATCACGCAGTATTTT
CDR3: CASSTSGITQYF

V: TRBV11-2
size: .
J: TRBJ2-5
D: .
length: 13
DNA: TGTGCCAGCAGCTTAGGCGGTCAAGAGACCCAGTACTTC
CDR3: CASSLGGQETQYF

V: TRBV6-6
size: .
J: TRBJ1-4
D: TRBD1
length: 14
DNA: TGTGCCAGCAGGGAACAGGGGGCTAATGAAAAACTGTTTTTT
CDR3: CASREQGANEKLFF

V: TRBV5-1
size: .
J: TRBJ2-1
D: TRBD2
length: 15
DNA: TGCGCCAGCAGAGACGGGGGGGGCTCCTACAATGAGCAGTTCTTC
CDR3: CASRDGGGSYNEQFF

V: TRBV9
size: once
J: TRBJ2-1
D: TRBD2
length: 16
DNA: TGTGCCAGCAGCGTAGTGGGCGGGAGTAACTACAATGAGCAGTTCTTC
CDR3: CASSVVGGSNYNEQFF

V: TRBV30
size: few
J: TRBJ1-6
D: .
length: 13
DNA: TGTGCCTGGAGTCCGAACCAGAATTCACCCCTCCACTTT
CDR3: CAWSPNQNSPLHF

V: TRBV6-1
size: .
J: TRBJ1-5
D: .
length: 16
DNA: TGTGCCAGCAGTGAACAGCCAGACTTTGGAAATCAGCCCCAGCATTTT
CDR3: CASSEQPDFGNQPQHF

V: TRBV30
size: .
J: TRBJ2-7
D: .
length: 15
DNA: TGTGCCTGGAGTGTACGGGGTGGGAGGAGGCACGAGCAGTACTTC
CDR3: CAWSVRGGRRHEQYF

V: TRBV18
size: few
J: TRBJ1-3
D: .
length: 17
DNA: TGTGCCAGCTCACCAAATATGGACAGTAGCTCTGGAAACACCATATATTTT
CDR3: CASSPNMDSSSGNTIYF

V: TRBV28
size: once
J: TRBJ2-7
D: TRBD2
length: 15
DNA: TGTGCCAGCAGTTTACCTAGCGGGAACTCCTACGAGCAGTACTTC
CDR3: CASSLPSGNSYEQYF

V: TRBV6-5
size: .
J: TRBJ1-2
D: TRBD1
length: 14
DNA: TGTGCCAGCAGTCCGGGACAGGGTTCAAATGGCTACACCTTC
CDR3: CASSPGQGSNGYTF

V: TRBV27
size: .
J: TRBJ2-1
D: .
length: 15
DNA: TGTGCCAGCTACTCCATGGGGAGATCATACAATGAGCAGTTCTTC
CDR3: CASYSMGRSYNEQFF

V: TRBV9
size: .
J: TRBJ2-7
D: TRBD2
length: 15
DNA: TGTGCCAGCGTAGCCAGCGGTGGACTAGCGCTCGAGCAGTACTTC
CDR3: CASVASGGLALEQYF

V: TRBV15
size: .
J: TRBJ2-7
D: .
length: 16
DNA: TGTGCCACCAGCAGGGAACCCCCGGGACATCCTCAGGAGCAGTACTTC
CDR3: CATSREPPGHPQEQYF

V: TRBV30
size: .
J: TRBJ2-1
D: TRBD1
length: 15
DNA: TGTGCCTGGAGTCCAATGGGGACAGTCTACAATGAGCAGTTCTTC
CDR3: CAWSPMGTVYNEQFF

V: TRBV6-6
size: .
J: TRBJ1-2
D: TRBD1
length: 13
DNA: TGTGCCAGCAGTGTGGACAGGGGGCGCGGCTACACCTTC
CDR3: CASSVDRGRGYTF

V: TRBV18
size: .
J: TRBJ2-4
D: TRBD2
length: 17
DNA: TGTGCCAGCTCACGTACCCCCTTAGCGGGACCTCAAAACATTCAGTACTTC
CDR3: CASSRTPLAGPQNIQYF

V: TRBV9
size: .
J: TRBJ2-6
D: .
length: 18
DNA: TGTGCCAGCAGCGTAGCGGCAGCGAAGAGCTCTGGGGCCAACGTCCTGACTTTC
CDR3: CASSVAAAKSSGANVLTF

V: TRBV4-1
size: .
J: TRBJ2-1
D: .
length: 17
DNA: TGCGCCAGCAGCCAAGCAGTTAACGGGATTGGCGGCAATGAGCAGTTCTTC
CDR3: CASSQAVNGIGGNEQFF

V: TRBV5-4
size: .
J: TRBJ1-2
D: .
length: 14
DNA: TGTGCCAGCAGCTTGTCCAGCGCTAACTATGGCTACACCTTC
CDR3: CASSLSSANYGYTF

V: TRBV21-1
size: .
J: TRBJ1-2
D: .
length: 16
DNA: TGTGCCAGCAGCAAAAGGGGAGGTCAGGGCGGCTATGGCTACACCTTC
CDR3: CASSKRGGQGGYGYTF

V: TRBV28
size: .
J: TRBJ2-5
D: .
length: 14
DNA: TGTGCCAGCAGTTTATACAGTGAATTAGAGACCCAGTACTTC
CDR3: CASSLYSELETQYF

V: TRBV6-5
size: few
J: TRBJ2-7
D: TRBD2
length: 13
DNA: TGTGCCAGCAGAGCCCCTAGCGGGTACGAGCAGTACTTC
CDR3: CASRAPSGYEQYF

V: TRBV7-9
size: .
J: TRBJ2-7
D: .
length: 13
DNA: TGTGCCAGCAGCTTTAAAGGGGCCTACGAGCAGTACTTC
CDR3: CASSFKGAYEQYF

V: TRBV13
size: .
J: TRBJ2-5
D: TRBD1
length: 13
DNA: TGTGCCAGCAGATTACAGGGGCAAGAGACCCAGTACTTC
CDR3: CASRLQGQETQYF

V: TRBV7-3
size: .
J: TRBJ2-7
D: TRBD2
length: 16
DNA: TGTGCCAGCAGCTTAACGGGGGGGGTTGCCTCTACGCAGCAGTACTTC
CDR3: CASSLTGGVASTQQYF

V: TRBV28
size: .
J: TRBJ2-7
D: TRBD2
length: 14
DNA: TGTGCCAGCAGTATTAGCGGGATCCGCTACGAGCAGTACTTC
CDR3: CASSISGIRYEQYF

V: TRBV19
size: .
J: TRBJ1-5
D: TRBD1
length: 16
DNA: TGTGCCAGTACCCCAGGGACAGGGCGGTCAGGCCAGCCCCAGCATTTT
CDR3: CASTPGTGRSGQPQHF

V: TRBV13
size: .
J: TRBJ2-1
D: TRBD2
length: 17
DNA: TGTGCCAGCAGCCCCCCGGGACTAGCGGGAGGGCTCAATGAGCAGTTCTTC
CDR3: CASSPPGLAGGLNEQFF

V: TRBV30
size: .
J: TRBJ1-1
D: .
length: 12
DNA: TGTGCCTGCAACAGGGCGAACACTGAAGCTTTCTTT
CDR3: CACNRANTEAFF

V: TRBV27
size: .
J: TRBJ1-3
D: .
length: 15
DNA: TGTGCCAGCAGTTTACGAGGCCCTCCCGGAAACACCATATATTTT
CDR3: CASSLRGPPGNTIYF

V: TRBV7-3
size: .
J: TRBJ2-7
D: .
length: 15
DNA: TGTGCCAGCAGCCTCACGGGGGATGCCGCAAACGAGCAGTACTTC
CDR3: CASSLTGDAANEQYF

V: TRBV27
size: few
J: TRBJ2-1
D: TRBD2
length: 15
DNA: TGTGCCAGCAGCTGGGGGAGGGCGTCCCGGGGTGAGCAGTTCTTC
CDR3: CASSWGRASRGEQFF

V: TRBV29-1
size: .
J: TRBJ2-1
D: .
length: 10
DNA: TGCAGCGTTGTACACCGAGAGCAGTTCTTC
CDR3: CSVVHREQFF

V: TRBV15
size: .
J: TRBJ2-7
D: TRBD1
length: 14
DNA: TGTGCCACCAGCAGATTCGGACAGGGGGTCAAGCAGTACTTC
CDR3: CATSRFGQGVKQYF

V: TRBV7-2
size: .
J: TRBJ1-5
D: .
length: 16
DNA: TGTGCCAGCAGCTTAGGTGCGGGGGGTAGCAATCAGCCCCAGCATTTT
CDR3: CASSLGAGGSNQPQHF

V: TRBV5-6
size: .
J: TRBJ1-1
D: .
length: 12
DNA: TGTGCCAGCAGCTCCACCCCAGGGGCAGCTTTCTTT
CDR3: CASSSTPGAAFF

V: TRBV9
size: .
J: TRBJ2-2
D: .
length: 13
DNA: TGTGCCAGCAGCCCCCGACTATCCGGGGAGCTGTTTTTT
CDR3: CASSPRLSGELFF

V: TRBV27
size: .
J: TRBJ1-6
D: TRBD1
length: 15
DNA: TGTGCCAGCAGTTCCAGGACAGGCCCAGGATCACCCCTCCACTTT
CDR3: CASSSRTGPGSPLHF

V: TRBV19
size: .
J: TRBJ2-5
D: .
length: 14
DNA: TGTGCCAGTAGTATACAGGGGTGGCAAGAGACCCAGTACTTC
CDR3: CASSIQGWQETQYF

V: TRBV27
size: once
J: TRBJ2-2
D: .
length: 14
DNA: TGTGCCAGCAGTTCTGACTATTACACCGGGGAGCTGTTTTTT
CDR3: CASSSDYYTGELFF

V: TRBV30
size: .
J: TRBJ2-5
D: .
length: 15
DNA: TGTGCCTGGAGTGTACTTCGGGGAGGCCGAGAGACCCAGTACTTC
CDR3: CAWSVLRGGRETQYF

V: TRBV5-4
size: .
J: TRBJ1-4
D: .
length: 15
DNA: TGTGCCAGCAGCTTGAATCAGGGGTCAAATGAAAAACTGTTTTTT
CDR3: CASSLNQGSNEKLFF

V: TRBV5-4
size: .
J: TRBJ2-3
D: TRBD1
length: 16
DNA: TGTGCCAGCAGCCCGGCCGACAGGGATGGAACAGATACGCAGTATTTT
CDR3: CASSPADRDGTDTQYF

V: TRBV6-5
size: .
J: TRBJ2-7
D: TRBD1
length: 14
DNA: TGTGCCAGCACCGACAGGGCCCTCTCCTACGAGCAGTACTTC
CDR3: CASTDRALSYEQYF

V: TRBV2
size: .
J: TRBJ2-1
D: .
length: 11
DNA: TGTGCCAGCAGTGAAGCGGCAGAGCAGTTCTTC
CDR3: CASSEAAEQFF

V: TRBV5-1
size: .
J: TRBJ2-3
D: .
length: 13
DNA: TGCGCCAGCAGCTCAACCACATGGGATACGCAGTATTTT
CDR3: CASSSTTWDTQYF

V: TRBV6-6
size: .
J: TRBJ2-2
D: TRBD1
length: 15
DNA: TGTGCCAGCACAAAGGGACAGGGGGTCACCGGGGAGCTGTTTTTT
CDR3: CASTKGQGVTGELFF